This T cell receptor beta chain was documented in a study of metastatic and nonmetastatic thyroid tumors. Whole-study results and caveats: When malignant thyroid tumors were compared with benign nodules, TCR beta diversity was reportedly significantly higher in the malignant tumors. This held in both blood and tumor samples.

Study processing details: A papillary thyroid cancer distant-metastasis classifier was built from CDR3 differences across clinicopathological groups. TCRdb re-analyzed the PCR reads using MiXCR. The V and J calls here are based on TCRdb, not the publication. The repertoire holds roughly 34,000 clones, 20% to 25% seen once, with roughly 3.1% in the top ten. In regard to this clone: Its specificity is not known. At the DNA level, this CDR3 is encoded by other sequences in the same sample as well.

The CDR3 contains 14 residues. Trimming cost V 1 base and J 3 bases; bases outside gene matches: 2. Germline values: CDR1 DFQATT, CDR2 SNEGSKA (reference sequence). Each patient came to thyroid surgery without any prior treatment (of any kind). The chain uses TRBV20-1 and TRBJ2-7; 11 positions match TRBD1. This TCR was sampled from a male donor with papillary thyroid cancer or a benign thyroid nodule (not recorded which). Some clones in this sample may be carry-over from other donors' samples. Source material: tumor tissue. The CDR3 region has the DNA TGCAGTGCTAGAGGGGGGACAGGGGGCTACGAGCAGTACTTC. It is translated as CSARGGTGGYEQYF.